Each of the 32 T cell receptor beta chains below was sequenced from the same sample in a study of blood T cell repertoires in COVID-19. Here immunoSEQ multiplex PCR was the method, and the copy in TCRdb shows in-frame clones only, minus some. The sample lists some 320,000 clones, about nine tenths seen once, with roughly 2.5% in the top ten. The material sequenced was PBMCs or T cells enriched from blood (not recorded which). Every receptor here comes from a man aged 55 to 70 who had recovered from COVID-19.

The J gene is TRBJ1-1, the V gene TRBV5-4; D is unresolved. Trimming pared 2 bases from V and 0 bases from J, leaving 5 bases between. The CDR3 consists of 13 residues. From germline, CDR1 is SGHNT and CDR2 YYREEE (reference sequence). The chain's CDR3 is CASSFLLNTEAFF. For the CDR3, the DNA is TGTGCCAGCAGCTTCCTTCTGAACACTGAAGCTTTCTTT.

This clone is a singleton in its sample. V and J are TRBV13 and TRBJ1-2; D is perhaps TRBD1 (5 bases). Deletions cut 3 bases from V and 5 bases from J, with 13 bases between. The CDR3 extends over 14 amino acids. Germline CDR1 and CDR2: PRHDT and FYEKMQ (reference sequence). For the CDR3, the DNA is TGTGCCAGCAGCTTGGGCAGGGAATCATATGGCTACACCTTC. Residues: CASSLGRESYGYTF.

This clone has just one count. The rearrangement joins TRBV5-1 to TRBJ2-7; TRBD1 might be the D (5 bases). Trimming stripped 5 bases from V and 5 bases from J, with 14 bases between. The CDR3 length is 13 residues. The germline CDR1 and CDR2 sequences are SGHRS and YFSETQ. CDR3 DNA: TGCGCCAGCAGTGAGGACAATCGGGACGAGCAGTACTTC. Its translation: CASSEDNRDEQYF.

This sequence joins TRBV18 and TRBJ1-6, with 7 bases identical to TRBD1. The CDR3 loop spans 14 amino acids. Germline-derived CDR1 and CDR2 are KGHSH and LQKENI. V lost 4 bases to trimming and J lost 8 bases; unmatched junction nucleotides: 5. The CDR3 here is CASSRRDSDSPLHF. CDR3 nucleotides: TGTGCCAGCTCACGTCGGGACAGTGATTCACCCCTCCACTTT.

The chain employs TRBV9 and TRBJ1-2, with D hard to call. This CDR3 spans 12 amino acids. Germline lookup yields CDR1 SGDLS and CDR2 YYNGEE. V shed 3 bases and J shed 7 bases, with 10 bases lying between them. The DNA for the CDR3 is TGTGCCAGCAGCGCGGAGTTGGGTGGCTACACCTTC. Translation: CASSAELGGYTF.

Here the CDR3 reads CAWSSLAKNIQYF. The DNA of the CDR3 is TGTGCCTGGAGTTCCCTAGCCAAAAACATTCAGTACTTC. J is TRBJ2-4 and V is TRBV30; unclear D gene. The V gene lost 2 bases and the J gene lost 0 bases, with 5 bases spanning the gap. CDR1 is GTSNPN, CDR2 SVGIG, per germline (reference sequence). This CDR3 region has 13 residues.

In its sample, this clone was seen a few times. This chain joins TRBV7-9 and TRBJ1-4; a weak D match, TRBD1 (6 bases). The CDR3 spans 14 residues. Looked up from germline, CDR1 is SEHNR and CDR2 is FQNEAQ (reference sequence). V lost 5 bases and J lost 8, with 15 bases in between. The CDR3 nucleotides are TGTGCCAGCAGCCCCGACAGGTTCGGGGAAAAACTGTTTTTT. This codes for CASSPDRFGEKLFF.

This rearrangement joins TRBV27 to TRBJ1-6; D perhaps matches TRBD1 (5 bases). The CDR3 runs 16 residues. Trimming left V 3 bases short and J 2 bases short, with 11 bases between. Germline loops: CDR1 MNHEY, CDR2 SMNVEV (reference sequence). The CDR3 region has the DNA TGTGCCAGCAGTTTGTCAGGGATCGCCTATAATTCACCCCTCCACTTT. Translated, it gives CASSLSGIAYNSPLHF.

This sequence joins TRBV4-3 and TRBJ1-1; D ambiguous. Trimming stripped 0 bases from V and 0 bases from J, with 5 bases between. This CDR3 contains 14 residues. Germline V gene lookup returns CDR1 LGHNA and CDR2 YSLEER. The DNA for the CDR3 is TGCGCCAGCAGCCAAGACCCCATGAACACTGAAGCTTTCTTT. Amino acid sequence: CASSQDPMNTEAFF.

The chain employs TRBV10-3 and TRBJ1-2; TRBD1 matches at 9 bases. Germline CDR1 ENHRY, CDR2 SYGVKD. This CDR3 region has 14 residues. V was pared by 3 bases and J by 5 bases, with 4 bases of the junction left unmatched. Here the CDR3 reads CAISEQGASYGYTF. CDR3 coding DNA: TGTGCCATCAGTGAACAGGGGGCGTCTTATGGCTACACCTTC.

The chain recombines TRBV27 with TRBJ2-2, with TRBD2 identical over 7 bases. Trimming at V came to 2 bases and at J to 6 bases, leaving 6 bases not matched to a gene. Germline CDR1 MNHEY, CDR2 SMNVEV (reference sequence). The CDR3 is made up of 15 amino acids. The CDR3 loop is CASSLRGSGPGELFF. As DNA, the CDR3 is TGTGCCAGCAGTTTACGCGGGAGCGGCCCCGGGGAGCTGTTTTTT.

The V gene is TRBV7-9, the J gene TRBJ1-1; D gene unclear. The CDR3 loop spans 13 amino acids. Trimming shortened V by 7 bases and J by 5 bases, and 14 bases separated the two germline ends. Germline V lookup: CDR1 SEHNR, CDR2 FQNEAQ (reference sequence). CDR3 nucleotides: TGTGCCAGCACCGAGAGGGCAGGAACTGAAGCTTTCTTT. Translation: CASTERAGTEAFF.

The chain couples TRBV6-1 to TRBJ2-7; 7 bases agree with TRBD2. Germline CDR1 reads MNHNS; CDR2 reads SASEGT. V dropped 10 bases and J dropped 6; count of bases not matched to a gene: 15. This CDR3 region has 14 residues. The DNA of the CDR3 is TGTGCCACCCGAGGCGGAGCGGGGATCAGCGAGCAGTACTTC. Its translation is CATRGGAGISEQYF.

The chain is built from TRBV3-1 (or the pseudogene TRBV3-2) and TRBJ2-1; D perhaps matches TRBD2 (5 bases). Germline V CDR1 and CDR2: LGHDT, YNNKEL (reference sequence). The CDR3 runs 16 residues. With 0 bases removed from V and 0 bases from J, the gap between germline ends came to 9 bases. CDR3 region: CASSQESGSSYNEQFF. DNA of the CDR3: TGTGCCAGCAGCCAAGAGTCGGGGAGCTCCTACAATGAGCAGTTCTTC.

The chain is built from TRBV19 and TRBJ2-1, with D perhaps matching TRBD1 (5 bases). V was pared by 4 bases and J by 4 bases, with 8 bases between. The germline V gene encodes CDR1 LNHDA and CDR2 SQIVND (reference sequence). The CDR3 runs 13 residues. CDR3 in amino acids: CASSTDTYNEQFF. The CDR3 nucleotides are TGTGCCAGTAGTACGGACACTTACAATGAGCAGTTCTTC.

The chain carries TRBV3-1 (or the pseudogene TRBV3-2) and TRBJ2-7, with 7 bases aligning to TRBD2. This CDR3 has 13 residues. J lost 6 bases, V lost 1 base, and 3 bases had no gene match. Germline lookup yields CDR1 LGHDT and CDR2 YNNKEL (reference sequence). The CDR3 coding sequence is TGTGCCAGCAGCCAAGGAGCGGGGATCGAGCAGTACTTC. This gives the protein CASSQGAGIEQYF.

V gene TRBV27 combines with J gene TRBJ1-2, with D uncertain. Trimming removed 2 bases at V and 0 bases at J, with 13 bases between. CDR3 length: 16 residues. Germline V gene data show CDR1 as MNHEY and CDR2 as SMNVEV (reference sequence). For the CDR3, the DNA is TGTGCCAGCAGTTTAGGGCACAAGAGTGCTAACTATGGCTACACCTTC. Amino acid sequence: CASSLGHKSANYGYTF.

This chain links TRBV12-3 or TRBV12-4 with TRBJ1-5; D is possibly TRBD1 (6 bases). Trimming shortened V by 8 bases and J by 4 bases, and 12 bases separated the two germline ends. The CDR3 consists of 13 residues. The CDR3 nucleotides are TGTGCCAGCCAACAGACAGGTAATCAGCCCCAGCATTTT. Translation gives CASQQTGNQPQHF.

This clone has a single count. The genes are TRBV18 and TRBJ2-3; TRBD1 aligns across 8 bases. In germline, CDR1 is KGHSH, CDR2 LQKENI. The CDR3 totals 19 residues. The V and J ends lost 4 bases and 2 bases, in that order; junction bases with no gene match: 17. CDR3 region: CASSLNPGQAAGLTDTQYF. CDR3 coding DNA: TGTGCCAGCTCACTAAATCCGGGACAGGCAGCGGGTCTCACAGATACGCAGTATTTT.

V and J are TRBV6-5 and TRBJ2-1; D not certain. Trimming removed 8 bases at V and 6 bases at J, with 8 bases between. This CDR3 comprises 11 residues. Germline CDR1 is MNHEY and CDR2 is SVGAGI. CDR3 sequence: CASGDGNEQFF. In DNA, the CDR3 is TGTGCCAGCGGAGATGGCAATGAGCAGTTCTTC.

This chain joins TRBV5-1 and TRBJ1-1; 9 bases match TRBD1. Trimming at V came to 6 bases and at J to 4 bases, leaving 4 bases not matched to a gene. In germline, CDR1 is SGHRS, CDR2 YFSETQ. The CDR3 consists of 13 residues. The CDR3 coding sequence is TGCGCCAGCACCCGGGGACAGGGCACTGAAGCTTTCTTT. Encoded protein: CASTRGQGTEAFF. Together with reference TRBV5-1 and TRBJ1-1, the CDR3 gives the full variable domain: KAGVTQTPRYLIKTRGQQVTLSCSPISGHRSVSWYQQTPGQGLQFLFEYFSETQRNKGNFPGRFSGRQFSNSRSEMNVSTLELGDSALYLCASTRGQGTEAFFGQGTRLTVV.

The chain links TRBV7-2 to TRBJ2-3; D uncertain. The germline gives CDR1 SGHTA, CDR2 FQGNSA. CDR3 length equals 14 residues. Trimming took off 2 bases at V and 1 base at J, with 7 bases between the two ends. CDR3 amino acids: CASSLLFRTDTQYF. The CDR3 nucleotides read TGTGCCAGCAGCTTACTGTTCCGCACAGATACGCAGTATTTT. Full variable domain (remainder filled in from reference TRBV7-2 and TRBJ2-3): GAGVSQSPSNKVTEKGKDVELRCDPISGHTALYWYRQSLGQGLEFLIYFQGNSAPDKSGLPSDRFSAERTGGSVSTLTIQRTQQEDSAVYLCASSLLFRTDTQYFGPGTRLTVL.

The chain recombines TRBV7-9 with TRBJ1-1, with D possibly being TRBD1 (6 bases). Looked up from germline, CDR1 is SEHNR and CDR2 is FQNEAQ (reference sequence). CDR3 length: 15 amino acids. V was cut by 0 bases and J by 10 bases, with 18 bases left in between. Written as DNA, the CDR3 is TGTGCCAGCAGCTTAGCCGGGACACCGGTTTCGGGAGCTTTCTTT. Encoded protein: CASSLAGTPVSGAFF.

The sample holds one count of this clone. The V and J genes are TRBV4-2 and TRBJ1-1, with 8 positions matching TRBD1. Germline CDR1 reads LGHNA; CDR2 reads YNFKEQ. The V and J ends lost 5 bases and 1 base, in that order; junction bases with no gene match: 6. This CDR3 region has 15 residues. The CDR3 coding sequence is TGTGCCAGCAGCGAACCAGACAGGGGGAACACTGAAGCTTTCTTT. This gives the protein CASSEPDRGNTEAFF.

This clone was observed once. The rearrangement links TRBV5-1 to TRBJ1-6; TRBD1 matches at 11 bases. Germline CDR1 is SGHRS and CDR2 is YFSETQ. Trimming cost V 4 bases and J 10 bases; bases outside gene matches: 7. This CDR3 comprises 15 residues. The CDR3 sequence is CASSGGQGVGSPLHF. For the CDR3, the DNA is TGCGCCAGCAGCGGGGGACAGGGGGTCGGATCACCCCTCCACTTT.

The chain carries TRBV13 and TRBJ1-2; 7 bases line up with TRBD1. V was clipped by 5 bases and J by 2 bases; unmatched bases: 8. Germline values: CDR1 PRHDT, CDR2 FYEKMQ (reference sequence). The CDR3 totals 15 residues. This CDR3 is CASSLQGQSNYGYTF. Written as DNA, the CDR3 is TGTGCCAGCAGCCTCCAGGGACAGTCGAACTATGGCTACACCTTC. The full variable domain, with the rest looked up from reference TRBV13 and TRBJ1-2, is AAGVIQSPRHLIKEKRETATLKCYPIPRHDTVYWYQQGPGQDPQFLISFYEKMQSDKGSIPDRFSAQQFSDYHSELNMSSLELGDSALYFCASSLQGQSNYGYTFGSGTRLTVV.

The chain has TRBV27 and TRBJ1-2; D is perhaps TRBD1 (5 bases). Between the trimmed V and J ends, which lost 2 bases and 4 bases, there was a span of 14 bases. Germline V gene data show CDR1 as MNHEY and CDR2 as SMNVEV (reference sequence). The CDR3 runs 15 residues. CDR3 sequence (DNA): TGTGCCAGCAGTTTAAGGGAGGGGCTTGGCTATGGCTACACCTTC. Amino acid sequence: CASSLREGLGYGYTF.

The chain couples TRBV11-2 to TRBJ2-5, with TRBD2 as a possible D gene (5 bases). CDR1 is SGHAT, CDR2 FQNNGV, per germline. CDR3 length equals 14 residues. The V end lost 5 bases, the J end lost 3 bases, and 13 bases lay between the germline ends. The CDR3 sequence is CASSATRGKETQYF. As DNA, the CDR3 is TGTGCCAGCAGCGCCACCCGGGGTAAAGAGACCCAGTACTTC.

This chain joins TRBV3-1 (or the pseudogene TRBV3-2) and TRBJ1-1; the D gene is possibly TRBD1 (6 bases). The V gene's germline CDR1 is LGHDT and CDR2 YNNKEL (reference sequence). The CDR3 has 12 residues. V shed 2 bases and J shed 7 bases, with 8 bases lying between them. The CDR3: CASSQLQGEAFF. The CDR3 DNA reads TGTGCCAGCAGCCAACTACAGGGTGAAGCTTTCTTT.

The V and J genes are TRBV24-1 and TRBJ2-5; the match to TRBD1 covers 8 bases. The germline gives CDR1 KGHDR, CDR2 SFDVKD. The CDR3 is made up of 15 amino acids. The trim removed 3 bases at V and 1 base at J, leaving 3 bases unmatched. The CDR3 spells CATSDTGQGQETQYF. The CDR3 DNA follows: TGTGCCACCAGTGATACTGGACAGGGCCAAGAGACCCAGTACTTC.

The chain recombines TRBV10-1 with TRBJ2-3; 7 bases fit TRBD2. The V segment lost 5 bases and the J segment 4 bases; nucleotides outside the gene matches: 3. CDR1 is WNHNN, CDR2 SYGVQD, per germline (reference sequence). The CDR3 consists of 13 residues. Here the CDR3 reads CASSFAGADTQYF. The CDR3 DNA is TGCGCCAGCAGTTTCGCGGGAGCAGATACGCAGTATTTT.

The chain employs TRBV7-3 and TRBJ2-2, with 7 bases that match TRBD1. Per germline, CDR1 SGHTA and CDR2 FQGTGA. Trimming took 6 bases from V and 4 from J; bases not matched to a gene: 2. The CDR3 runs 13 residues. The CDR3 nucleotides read TGTGCCAGCAGTCGGACAGGCACCGGGGAGCTGTTTTTT. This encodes CASSRTGTGELFF.